One and the same sample provided the 8 T cell receptor beta chains below, sequenced in a study of cytomegalovirus exposure and HLA in healthy donors. PCR involved 60 Vbeta and 13 Jbeta primers. Here immunoSEQ multiplex PCR was the method, and the copy in TCRdb shows in-frame clones only, minus some. The sample holds around 64,000 clones, 74% seen once. The sample consisted of PBMCs. These TCRs come from a young woman in good health and CMV-seropositive.

This clone is judged medium-sized. The chain combines TRBV7-3 with TRBJ2-3; D gene ambiguous. The germline gives CDR1 SGHTA, CDR2 FQGTGA. This CDR3 region has 12 residues. Trimming removed 3 bases from V and 1 base from J, with 2 bases in between. Here the CDR3 reads CASSFGTDTQYF. The CDR3, as DNA: TGTGCCAGCAGCTTCGGCACAGATACGCAGTATTTT. Drawing the rest from reference TRBV7-3 and TRBJ2-3, the complete variable domain is GAGVSQTPSNKVTEKGKYVELRCDPISGHTALYWYRQSLGQGPEFLIYFQGTGAADDSGLPNDRFFAVRPEGSVSTLKIQRTERGDSAVYLCASSFGTDTQYFGPGTRLTVL.

The V and J genes are TRBV29-1 and TRBJ1-2; D unclear. V was pared by 1 base and J by 2 bases, with 11 bases between. Germline V gives CDR1 SQVTM, CDR2 ANQGSEA. The CDR3 has 14 amino acids. The CDR3 DNA reads as TGCAGCGTTGAAGTGGGCAGCCGAAACTATGGCTACACCTTC. Translation: CSVEVGSRNYGYTF.

The CDR3 nucleotides are TGTGCCAGCAGTTACTCGGGACTAGACGGGGATACGCAGTATTTT. As protein: CASSYSGLDGDTQYF. The rearrangement links TRBV6-6 to TRBJ2-3, with 8 bases matching TRBD2. The germline gives CDR1 MNHNY, CDR2 SVGAGI (reference sequence). This CDR3 comprises 15 residues. V lost 0 bases, J lost 6 bases, and 5 bases stayed unmatched.

The rearrangement uses TRBV7-9 and TRBJ1-2; the match to TRBD1 covers 7 bases. J was trimmed by 6 bases and V by 1 base; bases with no gene match: 5. Germline-derived CDR1 and CDR2 are SEHNR and FQNEAQ (reference sequence). The CDR3 is made up of 14 amino acids. CDR3 sequence reads: CASSLGGQGDGYTF. Written as DNA, the CDR3 is TGTGCCAGCAGCTTAGGAGGGCAGGGGGATGGCTACACCTTC.

The rearrangement uses TRBV2 and TRBJ1-5, with a tentative D call TRBD1 (6 bases). Trimming took off 6 bases at V and 0 bases at J, with 27 bases between the two ends. Germline CDR1 is SNHLY and CDR2 is FYNNEI. The CDR3 length is 20 residues. Written as DNA, the CDR3 is TGTGCCAGCAGGAGGGACACAGGGACACGAGGGGGTTATAGCAATCAGCCCCAGCATTTT. It translates to CASRRDTGTRGGYSNQPQHF.

The CDR3 nucleotides are TGTGCCAGCAGCCAAGATATTGGTGTCTACTACGAGCAGTACTTC. This gives the protein CASSQDIGVYYEQYF. The chain combines TRBV4-2 with TRBJ2-7; D unclear. CDR3 length: 15 amino acids. The V gene lost 0 bases and the J gene lost 3 bases, with 12 bases spanning the gap. From germline, CDR1 is LGHNA and CDR2 YNFKEQ.

The chain links TRBV6-1 to TRBJ1-2, with a possible D match to TRBD1 (6 bases). Looked up from germline, CDR1 is MNHNS and CDR2 is SASEGT. Trimming cost V 4 bases and J 2 bases, with 14 bases left between them. The CDR3 totals 15 residues. The CDR3 protein is CASSVSYGQNYGYTF. In DNA, the CDR3 is TGTGCCAGCAGTGTTTCTTATGGACAGAACTATGGCTACACCTTC.

This chain links TRBV5-8 with TRBJ1-4; 9 nucleotides align to TRBD1. This CDR3 is 15 amino acids long. J lost 4 bases, V lost 4 bases, and 5 bases had no gene match. Germline values: CDR1 SGHTS, CDR2 YDEGEE. The CDR3 DNA follows: TGTGCCAGCAGCCCAGGGACAGGGATTAATGAAAAACTGTTTTTT. The encoded protein is CASSPGTGINEKLFF.